This TCR beta chain was retrieved from a study of blood T cell repertoires in COVID-19. Study context: The United States, Italy and Spain supplied acute and convalescent COVID-19 samples. The cDNA or gDNA used as material had been derived from T cells, B-cell-depleted T cells, or PBMCs.

The ends were cut back, 5 bases at V and 0 bases at J, with 11 bases in the middle. Germline V gives CDR1 SGDLS, CDR2 YYNGEE. The CDR3 contains 14 residues. Per the original methods: It was from reference gene primer amplification that nucleated cell counts were estimated. Repertoires were generated with immunoSEQ multiplex PCR, while TCRdb's copy carries only in-frame clones and drops some. V and J calls and clone size come straight from that table; D and trimming were deduced from the DNA. The sample holds about 160,000 clones, around 90% seen once. V and J are TRBV9 and TRBJ2-5; D perhaps matches TRBD2 (6 bases). This sequence was found in a man aged 55 to 70 with active or convalescent COVID-19. The sequenced sample was peripheral blood. As DNA, the CDR3 is TGTGCCAGCAGTGAGGGGAGGAACCAAGAGACCCAGTACTTC. It encodes CASSEGRNQETQYF.